The 22 T cell receptor beta chains below come from one sample, sequenced in a study of shared clonotypes between healthy human individuals. Sequencing used immunoSEQ multiplex PCR; TCRdb keeps in-frame clones, though not all of them. Of approximately 2.5 million clones in the sample, approximately 94% were seen once. The sample comprised naive CD4+ T cells from PBMCs. Regarding subset: CD45RA+ positively selected. The receptor set was obtained from a man aged 18 to 29 in good health. Some clones in this sample may be carry-over from other donors' samples.

The chain has TRBV5-1 and TRBJ2-1; 10 bases are shared with TRBD2. V trimming: 1 base; J trimming: 10 bases; junction bases outside the gene matches: 8. Germline V gene lookup returns CDR1 SGHRS and CDR2 YFSETQ. The CDR3 totals 15 residues. The CDR3 region is CASSLSGRAPIEQFF. In nucleotides, the CDR3 is TGCGCCAGCAGCTTGAGCGGGAGGGCCCCAATCGAGCAGTTCTTC. Complete variable domain (other parts from reference TRBV5-1 and TRBJ2-1): KAGVTQTPRYLIKTRGQQVTLSCSPISGHRSVSWYQQTPGQGLQFLFEYFSETQRNKGNFPGRFSGRQFSNSRSEMNVSTLELGDSALYLCASSLSGRAPIEQFFGPGTRLTVL.

The genes are TRBV7-2 and TRBJ2-1; D not certain. This CDR3 contains 15 residues. Germline CDR1 and CDR2: SGHTA and FQGNSA. V was trimmed by 3 bases and J by 0 bases, leaving 9 bases between them. This chain's CDR3 is CASSFRYNSYNEQFF. CDR3 nucleotides: TGTGCCAGCAGCTTTAGATATAACTCCTACAATGAGCAGTTCTTC.

The sample holds a few counts of this clone. The CDR3, as DNA: TGTGCCACCAGCAGGATAGGGTGGAATTACACCTTC. This codes for CATSRIGWNYTF. The V gene is TRBV15, the J gene TRBJ1-2; D remains ambiguous. This CDR3 spans 12 amino acids. Trimming cost V 3 bases and J 11 bases, with 13 bases left between them. From germline, CDR1 is LNHNV and CDR2 YYDKDF (reference sequence).

The chain links TRBV5-6 to TRBJ2-3; D is unresolved. CDR3 length: 15 amino acids. V lost 0 bases and J lost 3, with 11 bases in between. Germline CDR1 and CDR2: SGHDT and YYEEEE. CDR3 sequence (DNA): TGTGCCAGCAGCTTGGGGCCGTTTAGGACAGATACGCAGTATTTT. The encoded protein is CASSLGPFRTDTQYF.

The chain joins TRBV28 to TRBJ2-2; D gene uncertain. V was clipped by 7 bases and J by 5 bases, with 8 bases between them. The germline V gene encodes CDR1 MDHEN and CDR2 SYDVKM. CDR3 length equals 12 residues. The CDR3 bases are TGTGCCAGCAACACTCAGACCGGGGAGCTGTTTTTT. It yields the protein CASNTQTGELFF. The full variable domain, its missing parts supplied by reference TRBV28 and TRBJ2-2, is DVKVTQSSRYLVKRTGEKVFLECVQDMDHENMFWYRQDPGLGLRLIYFSYDVKMKEKGDIPEGYSVSREKKERFSLILESASTNQTSMYLCASNTQTGELFFGEGSRLTVL.

The chain couples TRBV9 to TRBJ2-5, with D perhaps matching TRBD2 (5 bases). Germline lookup yields CDR1 SGDLS and CDR2 YYNGEE. This CDR3 contains 17 residues. Trimming left V 4 bases short and J 7 bases short, with 26 bases between. The CDR3 DNA reads as TGTGCCAGCAGCCCCCAAGAAGGGAGCTTGCCGCTCAGGACCCAGTACTTC. Its protein product is CASSPQEGSLPLRTQYF. The whole variable domain, filled in from reference TRBV9 and TRBJ2-5, reads DSGVTQTPKHLITATGQRVTLRCSPRSGDLSVYWYQQSLDQGLQFLIQYYNGEERAKGNILERFSAQQFPDLHSELNLSSLELGDSALYFCASSPQEGSLPLRTQYFGPGTRLLVL.

This chain links TRBV27 with TRBJ2-1; TRBD2 agrees at 13 bases. The V gene end was trimmed by 1 base and the J gene end by 5 bases; junction bases not matched to a gene: 11. The CDR3 is made up of 19 amino acids. The germline V gene has CDR1 MNHEY and CDR2 SMNVEV (reference sequence). The chain's CDR3 is CASSLLAPSLAGGNNEQFF. The CDR3 bases are TGTGCCAGCAGTTTATTGGCCCCGTCACTAGCGGGAGGGAACAATGAGCAGTTCTTC.

V gene TRBV5-4 combines with J gene TRBJ2-7, with TRBD1 identical over 9 bases. J was trimmed by 6 bases and V by 4 bases; bases with no gene match: 5. This CDR3 has 13 amino acids. Per the germline V gene, CDR1 is SGHNT and CDR2 is YYREEE (reference sequence). The CDR3 nucleotides read TGTGCCAGCAGCCGGGACAGGGCGGGCGAGCAGTACTTC. It yields the protein CASSRDRAGEQYF.

About this clone: Other nucleotide sequences in the sample specify the same CDR3. The chain links TRBV5-1 to TRBJ2-1; 8 bases agree with TRBD2. The V gene end was trimmed by 4 bases and the J gene end by 3 bases; junction bases not matched to a gene: 6. Germline CDR1 SGHRS, CDR2 YFSETQ. The CDR3 runs to 15 residues. The CDR3 loop is CASSLLAGRYNEQFF. CDR3 coding DNA: TGCGCCAGCAGCCTGCTAGCGGGCCGCTACAATGAGCAGTTCTTC.

This clone was detected once. This chain connects TRBV5-1 to TRBJ2-3; 8 bases are shared with TRBD1. CDR1 and CDR2 from the germline V gene are SGHRS and YFSETQ. The J segment lost 6 bases and the V segment lost 5 bases, leaving 17 bases of the junction unmatched. The CDR3 contains 17 residues. The CDR3 DNA follows: TGCGCCAGCAGTCCCAGGACAGGGAAGGTTCTGGGGGATACGCAGTATTTT. Translating gives CASSPRTGKVLGDTQYF.

This chain joins TRBV18 and TRBJ1-2; D unclear. The CDR3 is 12 residues long. The germline gives CDR1 KGHSH, CDR2 LQKENI. The V gene lost 3 bases and the J gene lost 14 bases, with 16 bases spanning the gap. The CDR3 DNA is TGTGCCAGCTCACCCTGGGGAGGGTCTATGACCTTC. It specifies CASSPWGGSMTF.

The chain couples TRBV11-3 to TRBJ2-1; 8 bases agree with TRBD1. The CDR3 consists of 14 residues. The junction had 4 bases not matched to a gene; V was cut back by 5 bases and J by 4 bases. Per germline, CDR1 SGHNT and CDR2 YENEEA. The CDR3 DNA is TGTGCCAGCAGCGTACAGGGGGATTACAATGAGCAGTTCTTC. This encodes CASSVQGDYNEQFF.

A few counts support this clone. DNA for the CDR3: TGTGCCAGCAGCACTAACGTGGGACTGATTAGCAATCAGCCCCAGCATTTT. Its protein is CASSTNVGLISNQPQHF. The chain couples TRBV28 to TRBJ1-5; maybe TRBD1 (5 bases). Trimming pared 6 bases from V and 0 bases from J, leaving 18 bases between. The CDR3 runs 17 residues. Germline lookup yields CDR1 MDHEN and CDR2 SYDVKM.

The table lists this clone with a count of one. The chain joins TRBV18 to TRBJ1-4; perhaps TRBD1 as D (5 bases). The V end was cut by 5 bases, the J end by 6 bases, with 13 bases between. The CDR3 is made up of 14 amino acids. Germline V gene lookup returns CDR1 KGHSH and CDR2 LQKENI. This chain's CDR3 is CASSAVIGDEKLFF. In nucleotides, the CDR3 is TGTGCCAGCTCAGCCGTCATAGGGGATGAAAAACTGTTTTTT.

This chain joins TRBV15 and TRBJ2-7, with 11 bases identical to TRBD1. The CDR3 is made up of 14 amino acids. Per germline, CDR1 LNHNV and CDR2 YYDKDF (reference sequence). The V segment lost 6 bases and the J segment 4 bases; nucleotides outside the gene matches: 5. CDR3 sequence reads: CATSKDRGLYEQYF. Here the CDR3 DNA reads TGTGCCACCAGTAAGGACAGGGGGCTTTACGAGCAGTACTTC.

This chain links TRBV19 with TRBJ2-7; the D call may be TRBD1 or TRBD2 (5 bases each). The germline gives CDR1 LNHDA, CDR2 SQIVND (reference sequence). V was cut by 5 bases and J by 3 bases, with 17 bases left in between. CDR3 length equals 15 residues. The CDR3 region is CASSLGHRENYEQYF. DNA of the CDR3: TGTGCCAGTAGTCTTGGACACCGGGAAAACTACGAGCAGTACTTC.

The chain couples TRBV28 to TRBJ1-1; a weak D match, TRBD1 (5 bases). Trimming removed 4 bases from V and 0 bases from J, with 15 bases in between. CDR3 length: 16 amino acids. Germline CDR1 reads MDHEN; CDR2 reads SYDVKM. The CDR3: CASSWVRQSLNTEAFF. DNA for the CDR3: TGTGCCAGCAGTTGGGTGAGACAGAGCCTGAACACTGAAGCTTTCTTT.

Concerning this clone: At the DNA level, this CDR3 is encoded by other sequences in the same sample as well. CDR3 amino acids: CASSLGPLNYGYTF. The CDR3 nucleotides are TGTGCCAGCAGCTTAGGTCCCCTTAACTATGGCTACACCTTC. The V gene is TRBV7-2, the J gene TRBJ1-2, with D unresolved. This CDR3 is 14 amino acids long. The V end lost 1 base, the J end lost 1 base, and 7 bases lay between the germline ends. CDR1 and CDR2 (germline): SGHTA, FQGNSA.

This rearrangement joins TRBV18 to TRBJ2-7; TRBD1 is a possible D gene (6 bases). CDR1 KGHSH and CDR2 LQKENI come from the germline V gene. V gave up 4 bases and J gave up 4 bases, with 14 bases separating them. This CDR3 has 14 amino acids. This chain's CDR3 is CASSQTRDTYEQYF. CDR3 DNA: TGTGCCAGCTCACAAACCCGGGACACATACGAGCAGTACTTC.

The chain's CDR3 is CASSVGTGDQPQHF. For the CDR3, the DNA is TGCGCCAGCAGCGTAGGGACGGGGGATCAGCCCCAGCATTTT. The gene calls are TRBV5-1 and TRBJ1-5; a weak D match, TRBD1 (5 bases). The CDR3 consists of 14 residues. Trimming took 4 bases from V and 5 from J, leaving 13 bases between them. From germline, CDR1 is SGHRS and CDR2 YFSETQ.

In regard to this clone: This may stem from a read error, because a much larger clone lies one nucleotide away. Additional DNA sequences in this sample encode the identical CDR3. The rearrangement uses TRBV18 and TRBJ1-1; D uncertain. The CDR3 is 13 amino acids. Germline CDR1 and CDR2: KGHSH and LQKENI. Deletions cut 3 bases from V and 1 base from J, with 6 bases between. The CDR3 bases are TGTGCCAGCTCACCGGAGAGGAACACTGAAGCTTTCTTT. Its translation: CASSPERNTEAFF.

The rearrangement joins TRBV7-8 to TRBJ2-5; D may be TRBD1 or TRBD2 (5 bases each). Germline lookup yields CDR1 SGHVS and CDR2 FQNEAQ. The CDR3 contains 12 residues. The CDR3 DNA sequence: TGTGCGACCGGGGCCAGCTTGGGCCAGCAGTACTTC. It yields the protein CATGASLGQQYF.